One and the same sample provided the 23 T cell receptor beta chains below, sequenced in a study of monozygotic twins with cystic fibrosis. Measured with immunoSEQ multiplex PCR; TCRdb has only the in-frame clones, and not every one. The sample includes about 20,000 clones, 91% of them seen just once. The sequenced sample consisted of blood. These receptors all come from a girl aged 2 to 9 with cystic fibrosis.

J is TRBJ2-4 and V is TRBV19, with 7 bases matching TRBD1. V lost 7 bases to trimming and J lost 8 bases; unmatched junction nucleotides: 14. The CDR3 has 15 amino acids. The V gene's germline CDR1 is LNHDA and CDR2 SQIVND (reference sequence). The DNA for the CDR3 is TGTGCCAGTACCTCCCTAGGGGGCGGCCCAGACATTCAGTACTTC. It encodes CASTSLGGGPDIQYF.

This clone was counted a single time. CDR3: CASSFGGGNEQFF. In DNA form, the CDR3 reads TGTGCCAGCAGTTTCGGCGGGGGCAATGAGCAGTTCTTC. This chain joins TRBV27 and TRBJ2-1, with 7 positions matching TRBD2. Germline loops: CDR1 MNHEY, CDR2 SMNVEV (reference sequence). The CDR3 runs to 13 residues. J lost 6 bases, V lost 3 bases, and 2 bases had no gene match.

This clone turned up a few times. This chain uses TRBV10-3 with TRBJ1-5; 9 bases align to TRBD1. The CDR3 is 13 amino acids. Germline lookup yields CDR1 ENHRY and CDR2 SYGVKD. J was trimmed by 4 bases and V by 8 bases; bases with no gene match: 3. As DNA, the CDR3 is TGTGCCATCCGGGACAGGGATAATCAGCCCCAGCATTTT. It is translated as CAIRDRDNQPQHF.

This chain's CDR3 is CASSQDLAASRGNTIYF. The DNA for the CDR3 is TGTGCCAGCAGCCAAGACTTGGCGGCGAGCCGTGGAAACACCATATATTTT. V gene TRBV4-2 combines with J gene TRBJ1-3; D not certain. CDR1 is LGHNA and CDR2 is YNFKEQ in the germline V gene. V was cut by 0 bases and J by 3 bases, with 15 bases left in between. The length of the CDR3 is 17 residues.

The CDR3, as DNA: TGTGCCAGCAGCGTAGGCGGCGGGAGGGGAAGCACAGATACGCAGTATTTT. Its translation is CASSVGGGRGSTDTQYF. The chain carries TRBV9 and TRBJ2-3, with 9 bases that match TRBD2. Germline lookup yields CDR1 SGDLS and CDR2 YYNGEE. CDR3 length: 17 residues. Unmatched junction bases numbered 5, after V lost 0 bases and J lost 0 bases.

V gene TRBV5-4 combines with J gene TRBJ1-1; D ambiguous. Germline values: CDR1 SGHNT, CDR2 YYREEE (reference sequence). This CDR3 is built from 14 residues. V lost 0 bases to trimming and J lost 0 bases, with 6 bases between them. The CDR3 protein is CASSLGVVNTEAFF. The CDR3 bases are TGTGCCAGCAGCTTGGGTGTTGTGAACACTGAAGCTTTCTTT.

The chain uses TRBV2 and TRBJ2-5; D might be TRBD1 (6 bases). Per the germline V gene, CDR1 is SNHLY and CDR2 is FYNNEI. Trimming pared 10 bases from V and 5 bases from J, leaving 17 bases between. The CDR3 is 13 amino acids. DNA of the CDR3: TGTGCCACGGACCCGACAGGTGGCGAGACCCAGTACTTC. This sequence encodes CATDPTGGETQYF. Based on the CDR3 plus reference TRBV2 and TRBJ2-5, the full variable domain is EPEVTQTPSHQVTQMGQEVILRCVPISNHLYFYWYRQILGQKVEFLVSFYNNEISEKSEIFDDQFSVERPDGSNFTLKIRSTKLEDSAMYFCATDPTGGETQYFGPGTRLLVL.

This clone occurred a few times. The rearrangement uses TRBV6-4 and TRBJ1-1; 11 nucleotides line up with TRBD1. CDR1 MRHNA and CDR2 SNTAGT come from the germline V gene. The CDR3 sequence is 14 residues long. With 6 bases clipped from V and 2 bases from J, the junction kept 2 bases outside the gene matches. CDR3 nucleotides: TGTGCCAGCAGGGGACAGGGGGACAACACTGAAGCTTTCTTT. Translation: CASRGQGDNTEAFF.

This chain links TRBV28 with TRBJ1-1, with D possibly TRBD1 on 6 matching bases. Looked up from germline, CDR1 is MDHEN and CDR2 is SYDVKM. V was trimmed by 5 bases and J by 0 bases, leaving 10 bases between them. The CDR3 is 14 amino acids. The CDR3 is CASSAAGVNTEAFF. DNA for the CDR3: TGTGCCAGCAGTGCGGCAGGGGTGAACACTGAAGCTTTCTTT.

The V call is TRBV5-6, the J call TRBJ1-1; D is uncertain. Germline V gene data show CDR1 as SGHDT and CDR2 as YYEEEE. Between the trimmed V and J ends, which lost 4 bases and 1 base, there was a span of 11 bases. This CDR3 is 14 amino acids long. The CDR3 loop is CASSKQPTNTEAFF. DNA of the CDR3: TGTGCCAGCAGCAAACAACCTACGAACACTGAAGCTTTCTTT.

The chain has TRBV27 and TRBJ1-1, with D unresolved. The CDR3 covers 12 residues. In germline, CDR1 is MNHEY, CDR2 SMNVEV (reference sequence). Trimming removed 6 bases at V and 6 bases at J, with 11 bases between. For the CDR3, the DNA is TGTGCCAGCAGCCTTCTGGGCGCTGAAGCTTTCTTT. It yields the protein CASSLLGAEAFF.

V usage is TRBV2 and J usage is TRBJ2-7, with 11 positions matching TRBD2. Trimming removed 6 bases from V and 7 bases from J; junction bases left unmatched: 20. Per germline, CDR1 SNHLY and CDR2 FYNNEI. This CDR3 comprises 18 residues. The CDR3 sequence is CASRQSSPGTSGAEEQYF. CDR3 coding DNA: TGTGCCAGCAGACAGTCCTCCCCTGGGACTAGCGGCGCCGAGGAGCAGTACTTC. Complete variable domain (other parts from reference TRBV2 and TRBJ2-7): EPEVTQTPSHQVTQMGQEVILRCVPISNHLYFYWYRQILGQKVEFLVSFYNNEISEKSEIFDDQFSVERPDGSNFTLKIRSTKLEDSAMYFCASRQSSPGTSGAEEQYFGPGTRLTVT.

The CDR3 DNA sequence: TGTGCCAGCAAGGTCTTGAGAGCTAGCAATCAGCCCCAGCATTTT. This sequence encodes CASKVLRASNQPQHF. V gene TRBV6-1 combines with J gene TRBJ1-5; D unresolved. The length of the CDR3 is 15 residues. Deletions cut 7 bases from V and 0 bases from J, with 13 bases between. In germline, CDR1 is MNHNS, CDR2 SASEGT.

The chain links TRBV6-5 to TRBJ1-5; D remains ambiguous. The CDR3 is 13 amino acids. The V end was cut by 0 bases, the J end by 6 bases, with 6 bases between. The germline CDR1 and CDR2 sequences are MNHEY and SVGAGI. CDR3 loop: CASSYSPGQPQHF. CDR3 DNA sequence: TGTGCCAGCAGTTACTCTCCAGGTCAGCCCCAGCATTTT.

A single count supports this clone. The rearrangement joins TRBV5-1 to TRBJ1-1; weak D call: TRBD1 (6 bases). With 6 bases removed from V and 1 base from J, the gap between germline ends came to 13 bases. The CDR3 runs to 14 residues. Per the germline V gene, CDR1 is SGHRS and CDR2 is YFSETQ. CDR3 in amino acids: CASKGGTENTEAFF. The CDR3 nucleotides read TGCGCCAGCAAAGGGGGTACGGAGAACACTGAAGCTTTCTTT.

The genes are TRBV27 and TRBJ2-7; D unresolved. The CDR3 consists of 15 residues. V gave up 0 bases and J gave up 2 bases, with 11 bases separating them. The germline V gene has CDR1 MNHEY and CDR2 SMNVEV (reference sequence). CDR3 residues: CASSLSGQFPYEQYF. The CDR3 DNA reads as TGTGCCAGCAGTTTATCCGGGCAATTCCCCTACGAGCAGTACTTC.

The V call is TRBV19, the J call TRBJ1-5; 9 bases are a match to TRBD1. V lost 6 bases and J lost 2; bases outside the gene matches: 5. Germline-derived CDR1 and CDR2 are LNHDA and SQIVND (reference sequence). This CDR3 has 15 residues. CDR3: CASRGQGMGNQPQHF. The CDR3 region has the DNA TGTGCCAGTAGGGGACAGGGTATGGGCAATCAGCCCCAGCATTTT.

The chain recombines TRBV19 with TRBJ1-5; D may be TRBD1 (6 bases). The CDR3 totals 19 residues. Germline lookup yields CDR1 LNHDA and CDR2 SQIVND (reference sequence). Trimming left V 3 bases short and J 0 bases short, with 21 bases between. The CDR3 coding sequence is TGTGCCAGTAGTATTCTTACAGGGTCGGGAAAGTATAGCAATCAGCCCCAGCATTTT. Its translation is CASSILTGSGKYSNQPQHF.

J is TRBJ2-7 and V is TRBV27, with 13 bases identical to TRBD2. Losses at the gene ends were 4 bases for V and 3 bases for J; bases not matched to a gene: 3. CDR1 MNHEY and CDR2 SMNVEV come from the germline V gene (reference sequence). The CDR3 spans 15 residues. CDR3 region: CASSSGLAGFYEQYF. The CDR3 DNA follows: TGTGCCAGCAGTTCGGGACTAGCGGGGTTCTACGAGCAGTACTTC.

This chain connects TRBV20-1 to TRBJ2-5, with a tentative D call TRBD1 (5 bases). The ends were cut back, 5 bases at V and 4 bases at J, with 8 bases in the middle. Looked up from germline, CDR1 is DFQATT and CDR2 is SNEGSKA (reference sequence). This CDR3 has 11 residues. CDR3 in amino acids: CSAHQGETQYF. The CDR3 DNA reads TGCAGTGCTCACCAGGGAGAGACCCAGTACTTC.

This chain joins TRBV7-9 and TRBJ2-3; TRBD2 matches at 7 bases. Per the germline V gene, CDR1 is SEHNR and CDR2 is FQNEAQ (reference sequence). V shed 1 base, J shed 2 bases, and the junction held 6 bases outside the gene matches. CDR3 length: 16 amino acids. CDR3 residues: CASSLGLADYTDTQYF. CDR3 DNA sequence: TGTGCCAGCAGCTTAGGGCTAGCGGACTACACAGATACGCAGTATTTT.

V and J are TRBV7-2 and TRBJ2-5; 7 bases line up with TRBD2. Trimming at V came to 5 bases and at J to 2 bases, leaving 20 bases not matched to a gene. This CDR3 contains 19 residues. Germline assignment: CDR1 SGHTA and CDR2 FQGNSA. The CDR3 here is CASSLTSGHGTTTQETQYF. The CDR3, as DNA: TGTGCCAGCAGCCTGACCTCTGGACACGGGACTACGACACAAGAGACCCAGTACTTC.

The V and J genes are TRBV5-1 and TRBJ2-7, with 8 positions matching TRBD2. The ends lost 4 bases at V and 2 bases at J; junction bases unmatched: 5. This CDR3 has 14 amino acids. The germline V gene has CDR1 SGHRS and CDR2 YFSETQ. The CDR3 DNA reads TGCGCCAGCAGCCGGACTAGCCGAACCTACGAGCAGTACTTC. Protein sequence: CASSRTSRTYEQYF.